The 32 T cell receptor beta chains below all came from one sample that was sequenced in a study of HIV-infected patients and healthy controls. cDNA was made from about 480 ng RNA using alpha and beta constant primers. Separate chain-specific third strand synthesis with multiplexing indices produced the alpha and beta libraries. TCRdb analysed the 5' RACE reads with MiXCR anew, one entry per CDR3 protein. The data hold 8,000 to 9,000 distinct CDR3 sequences, with 8.4% observed a single time. Antiretroviral therapy had run roughly three months, about 14 weeks, before follow-up blood collection. No cell fractionation was done, so the repertoire covers all unsorted peripheral blood T cells. The material sequenced was blood, taken during antiretroviral therapy. These receptor sequences come from an adult with HIV infection.

Judged by abundance, this clonotype is medium-sized. The rearrangement links TRBV20-1 to TRBJ2-4; D is unresolved. Germline V gene sequence: CDR1 DFQATT, CDR2 SNEGSKA (reference sequence). V was trimmed by 3 bases and J by 4 bases, leaving 10 bases between them. The CDR3 loop spans 13 amino acids. CDR3 sequence reads: CSASRDAKNIQYF. CDR3 DNA: TGCAGTGCTAGCCGCGACGCTAAAAACATTCAGTACTTC.

This clonotype is labeled medium-sized. J is TRBJ1-2 and V is TRBV29-1, with 8 bases fitting TRBD1. The germline CDR1 and CDR2 sequences are SQVTM and ANQGSEA. Trimming took 7 bases from V and 6 from J; bases not matched to a gene: 10. The CDR3 consists of 13 residues. This CDR3 is CSGTGRPSNGYTF. In DNA, the CDR3 is TGCAGCGGGACAGGGCGACCCTCCAATGGCTACACCTTC.

This clonotype was seen repeatedly, ten times or more. The chain links TRBV27 to TRBJ1-1, with D maybe TRBD1 (5 bases). Between the trimmed V and J ends, which lost 5 bases and 3 bases, there was a span of 13 bases. Germline loops: CDR1 MNHEY, CDR2 SMNVEV (reference sequence). The CDR3 is made up of 14 amino acids. CDR3 loop: CASSPADSYTEAFF. CDR3 nucleotides: TGTGCCAGCAGTCCCGCCGACAGCTACACTGAAGCTTTCTTT.

This clonotype occurred many times. The gene calls are TRBV20-1 and TRBJ2-3; tentatively, D is TRBD1 (6 bases). Germline V gene lookup returns CDR1 DFQATT and CDR2 SNEGSKA (reference sequence). The CDR3 runs 13 residues. The V end was cut by 6 bases, the J end by 2 bases, with 12 bases between. In nucleotides, the CDR3 is TGCAGTGCCCCCAGGGGCTCCACAGATACGCAGTATTTT. Its protein product is CSAPRGSTDTQYF.

V gene TRBV5-1 combines with J gene TRBJ2-3; D call uncertain. The CDR3 is made up of 15 amino acids. In germline, CDR1 is SGHRS, CDR2 YFSETQ. The V gene lost 0 bases and the J gene lost 5 bases, with 13 bases spanning the gap. The DNA for the CDR3 is TGCGCCAGCAGCTTGGCCCGGCCTCATGGAGATACGCAGTATTTT. This translates into CASSLARPHGDTQYF. Based on the CDR3 plus reference TRBV5-1 and TRBJ2-3, the full variable domain is KAGVTQTPRYLIKTRGQQVTLSCSPISGHRSVSWYQQTPGQGLQFLFEYFSETQRNKGNFPGRFSGRQFSNSRSEMNVSTLELGDSALYLCASSLARPHGDTQYFGPGTRLTVL.

This clonotype has ten or more counts. V is TRBV20-1 and J is TRBJ2-7, with D perhaps assigned TRBD1 or TRBD2 (5 bases each). CDR3 length equals 14 residues. Germline lookup yields CDR1 DFQATT and CDR2 SNEGSKA (reference sequence). V was cut by 5 bases and J by 5 bases, with 19 bases left in between. CDR3 loop: CSASPGPSANEQYF. In DNA form, the CDR3 reads TGCAGTGCTTCTCCGGGACCTTCGGCCAACGAGCAGTACTTC.

This clonotype was counted many times. The J gene is TRBJ2-7, the V gene TRBV20-1; 10 bases match TRBD2. This CDR3 is 17 amino acids long. The V gene's germline CDR1 is DFQATT and CDR2 SNEGSKA (reference sequence). The V segment lost 0 bases and the J segment 3 bases; nucleotides outside the gene matches: 11. This CDR3 reads CSARDRLAGANYYEQYF. In DNA, the CDR3 is TGCAGTGCTAGAGATAGGCTAGCGGGAGCTAACTACTACGAGCAGTACTTC.

By sample share, this clonotype is medium-sized (0.01 to 0.1%). CDR3 DNA: TGCAGCGCGGGACATCTGAACACTGAAGCTTTCTTT. Amino acids: CSAGHLNTEAFF. V is TRBV29-1 and J is TRBJ1-1; TRBD1 might be the D (6 bases). The V and J ends lost 7 bases and 0 bases respectively, with 9 bases between them. This CDR3 is built from 12 residues. Germline CDR1 and CDR2: SQVTM and ANQGSEA.

This clonotype has at least ten counts. V and J are TRBV18 and TRBJ1-1, with TRBD1 identical over 7 bases. Germline lookup yields CDR1 KGHSH and CDR2 LQKENI. V shed 4 bases and J 5 bases; nucleotides not matched to a gene: 10. This CDR3 is 15 amino acids long. CDR3 region: CASSLEGGAGTEAFF. In DNA, the CDR3 is TGTGCCAGCTCACTCGAAGGGGGCGCAGGGACTGAAGCTTTCTTT.

Sample share makes this clonotype medium-sized. The rearrangement uses TRBV5-4 and TRBJ2-2, with 8 nucleotides matching TRBD1. Germline values: CDR1 SGHNT, CDR2 YYREEE (reference sequence). V lost 4 bases to trimming and J lost 2 bases; unmatched junction nucleotides: 10. CDR3 size: 17 residues. CDR3 sequence: CASSTGGQVVNTGELFF. The CDR3 bases are TGTGCCAGCAGCACAGGGGGACAGGTGGTAAACACCGGGGAGCTGTTTTTT.

The V call is TRBV5-4, the J call TRBJ2-3; no reliable D call. Germline assignment: CDR1 SGHNT and CDR2 YYREEE (reference sequence). The germline V and J ends were trimmed by 4 bases and 1 base, with 16 bases remaining between them. The CDR3 totals 16 residues. The CDR3 region has the DNA TGTGCCAGCAGCCCCCATAGCTCAGGAGGCACAGATACGCAGTATTTT. It translates to CASSPHSSGGTDTQYF.

The chain has TRBV4-2 and TRBJ2-2; 9 nucleotides align to TRBD2. With 4 bases clipped from V and 0 bases from J, the junction kept 6 bases outside the gene matches. CDR1 LGHNA and CDR2 YNFKEQ come from the germline V gene. The CDR3 runs to 17 residues. For the CDR3, the DNA is TGTGCCAGCAGCCCCCTGGGCGGGAGGGCGAACACCGGGGAGCTGTTTTTT. Residues: CASSPLGGRANTGELFF.

Only a few counts were recorded for this clonotype. The rearrangement joins TRBV29-1 to TRBJ2-1; 10 nucleotides align to TRBD1. Germline V CDR1 and CDR2: SQVTM, ANQGSEA. Trimming took 6 bases from V and 9 from J; bases not matched to a gene: 2. The length of the CDR3 is 11 residues. The CDR3 loop is CSVGDRGEQFF. The CDR3, as DNA: TGCAGCGTGGGGGACAGGGGTGAGCAGTTCTTC.

By sample fraction, this clonotype is medium-sized. The chain combines TRBV6-4 with TRBJ2-6; TRBD1 is a possible D gene (6 bases). CDR1 and CDR2 (germline): MRHNA, SNTAGT. The CDR3 spans 14 residues. V was shortened by 9 bases and J by 1 base, with 10 bases between the two germline ends. CDR3 coding DNA: TGTGCCAGTCGGACAGATTCTGGGGCCAACGTCCTGACTTTC. It is translated as CASRTDSGANVLTF.

This clonotype ranks as medium-sized. The chain employs TRBV27 and TRBJ2-1; no definite D call. The CDR3 loop spans 16 amino acids. V was cut by 2 bases and J by 5 bases, with 16 bases left in between. Per germline, CDR1 MNHEY and CDR2 SMNVEV (reference sequence). CDR3 nucleotides: TGTGCCAGCAGTTTAGTCCGCTATACGGTCGACAATGAGCAGTTCTTC. Translation gives CASSLVRYTVDNEQFF.

V usage is TRBV10-1 and J usage is TRBJ2-2; D is ambiguous. The V and J ends lost 6 bases and 5 bases respectively, with 10 bases between them. The CDR3 totals 13 residues. The germline V gene encodes CDR1 WNHNN and CDR2 SYGVQD (reference sequence). CDR3 region: CASSRYGTGELFF. The CDR3 nucleotides read TGCGCCAGCAGCCGCTACGGGACCGGGGAGCTGTTTTTT.

This clonotype was observed at least ten times. The chain links TRBV3-1 to TRBJ2-7; D gene uncertain. Germline loops: CDR1 LGHDT, CDR2 YNNKEL (reference sequence). The CDR3 is 14 amino acids. V shed 4 bases and J shed 1 base, with 11 bases lying between them. The CDR3 bases are TGTGCCAGCAGCCCCCCCGGCGCGTCCTACGAGCAGTACTTC. This codes for CASSPPGASYEQYF.

Judged by abundance, this clonotype is medium-sized. V and J are TRBV29-1 and TRBJ1-1, with D possibly matching TRBD1 (5 bases). In germline, CDR1 is SQVTM, CDR2 ANQGSEA. This CDR3 is 14 amino acids long. V was pared by 4 bases and J by 4 bases, with 16 bases between. This CDR3 is CSVVVGDGGTEAFF. Written as DNA, the CDR3 is TGCAGCGTTGTAGTAGGGGATGGTGGCACTGAAGCTTTCTTT.

This clonotype is judged medium-sized. The chain has TRBV15 and TRBJ2-7; no firm D call. Looked up from germline, CDR1 is LNHNV and CDR2 is YYDKDF (reference sequence). CDR3 size: 15 residues. The ends were cut back, 0 bases at V and 4 bases at J, with 13 bases in the middle. CDR3 nucleotide sequence: TGTGCCACCAGCAGAGATAGAGTGGGAAGGTACGAGCAGTACTTC. It translates to CATSRDRVGRYEQYF.

In this sample, this clonotype is medium-sized. This rearrangement joins TRBV6-5 to TRBJ1-2; TRBD1 might be the D (5 bases). CDR3 length: 15 residues. Germline loops: CDR1 MNHEY, CDR2 SVGAGI. V lost 0 bases, J lost 8 bases, and 16 bases lay in between. In nucleotides, the CDR3 is TGTGCCAGCAGTTACTCCCTGACAGCGGGAGGAGGCTACACCTTC. It is translated as CASSYSLTAGGGYTF.

The chain recombines TRBV7-3 with TRBJ2-3; possibly TRBD1 or TRBD2 for D (5 bases each). Germline CDR1 reads SGHTA; CDR2 reads FQGTGA. The CDR3 consists of 17 residues. V was pared by 6 bases and J by 1 base, with 20 bases between. CDR3 amino acids: CASRTFPRDPGTDTQYF. The DNA for the CDR3 is TGTGCCAGCAGGACATTCCCCCGGGACCCAGGCACAGATACGCAGTATTTT.

This clonotype was observed at least ten times. V and J are TRBV2 and TRBJ2-3, with TRBD1 as a possible D gene (7 bases). Germline lookup yields CDR1 SNHLY and CDR2 FYNNEI. This CDR3 comprises 15 residues. Trimming took 4 bases from V and 3 from J, leaving 14 bases between them. The CDR3 DNA reads as TGTGCCAGCAGTGCGGGACAGCGGGTGACAGATACGCAGTATTTT. It codes for CASSAGQRVTDTQYF.

This clonotype appeared many times. The chain carries TRBV18 and TRBJ2-7, with 9 bases aligning to TRBD1. Germline V lookup: CDR1 KGHSH, CDR2 LQKENI. The CDR3 runs to 15 residues. J was trimmed by 4 bases and V by 0 bases; bases with no gene match: 4. For the CDR3, the DNA is TGTGCCAGCTCACCACCCGGGACAGGGTTTTACGAGCAGTACTTC. Amino acids: CASSPPGTGFYEQYF.

This clonotype was observed at least ten times. The chain carries TRBV7-9 and TRBJ1-4, with 11 nucleotides matching TRBD1. Germline loops: CDR1 SEHNR, CDR2 FQNEAQ (reference sequence). The CDR3 runs 16 residues. V lost 5 bases, J lost 3 bases, and 5 bases stayed unmatched. Here the CDR3 DNA reads TGTGCCAGCAGCACTGGACAGGGGGCTTCTAATGAAAAACTGTTTTTT. Amino acids: CASSTGQGASNEKLFF.

This clonotype qualifies as medium-sized. The gene calls are TRBV2 and TRBJ2-1; D unresolved. The CDR3 runs 15 residues. The V gene's germline CDR1 is SNHLY and CDR2 FYNNEI. Trimming took 1 base from V and 0 from J, leaving 7 bases between them. The CDR3 loop is CASSEVRSSYNEQFF. In DNA form, the CDR3 reads TGTGCCAGCAGTGAAGTTCGGAGCTCCTACAATGAGCAGTTCTTC.

This chain connects TRBV9 to TRBJ2-3; TRBD2 agrees at 8 bases. The CDR3 length is 18 residues. Losses at the gene ends were 0 bases for V and 1 base for J; bases not matched to a gene: 10. Germline CDR1 SGDLS, CDR2 YYNGEE. CDR3 sequence: CASSVDSGGALRTDTQYF. CDR3 DNA sequence: TGTGCCAGCAGCGTAGATTCGGGGGGGGCACTCCGCACAGATACGCAGTATTTT.

This clonotype ranks as large. The chain is built from TRBV25-1 and TRBJ2-7; TRBD2 matches 8 bases. After removal of 8 bases from V and 2 bases from J, the junction contained 2 bases not matched to a gene. The germline gives CDR1 MGHDK, CDR2 SYGVNS. The CDR3 sequence is 12 residues long. The CDR3 here is CASGAGAYEQYF. The CDR3 nucleotides read TGTGCCAGCGGAGCGGGGGCCTACGAGCAGTACTTC.

This clonotype was detected many times. The chain couples TRBV5-1 to TRBJ2-3, with TRBD2 matching 9 bases. The germline V gene encodes CDR1 SGHRS and CDR2 YFSETQ. The CDR3 is 15 residues long. Losses at the gene ends were 4 bases for V and 4 bases for J; bases not matched to a gene: 7. The CDR3 coding sequence is TGCGCCAGCAGCGAGGGACTAGCAGGGGCAGATACGCAGTATTTT. Protein product: CASSEGLAGADTQYF.

V and J are TRBV30 and TRBJ2-3; 7 positions agree with TRBD1. The trim removed 2 bases at V and 1 base at J, leaving 9 bases unmatched. This CDR3 is 16 amino acids long. Germline V gene sequence: CDR1 GTSNPN, CDR2 SVGIG (reference sequence). CDR3 protein: CAWSTGQLGGTDTQYF. Here the CDR3 DNA reads TGTGCCTGGAGTACGGGACAGCTGGGTGGCACAGATACGCAGTATTTT.

This clonotype is medium-sized (0.01 to 0.1%) in the sample. The chain combines TRBV20-1 with TRBJ2-7, with D perhaps TRBD1 (6 bases). This CDR3 spans 11 amino acids. Trimming took 3 bases from V and 7 from J, leaving 10 bases between them. Germline CDR1 DFQATT, CDR2 SNEGSKA (reference sequence). The CDR3 coding sequence is TGCAGTGCTAGGCCAGGGGTTGAGCAGTACTTC. Residues: CSARPGVEQYF.

A few counts support this clonotype. The V and J genes are TRBV28 and TRBJ2-1, with D possibly TRBD1 on 6 matching bases. V was cut by 3 bases and J by 2 bases, with 11 bases left in between. The CDR3 is 15 residues long. Germline V lookup: CDR1 MDHEN, CDR2 SYDVKM. The CDR3 DNA reads as TGTGCCAGCAGTTTGGAAGGGGGTGCCTACAATGAGCAGTTCTTC. This gives the protein CASSLEGGAYNEQFF.

As for this clonotype: With a much larger clone just one base away, this may be a read error. The V and J genes are TRBV7-2 and TRBJ2-5; maybe TRBD1 (6 bases). From germline, CDR1 is SGHTA and CDR2 FQGNSA. The CDR3 contains 15 residues. The germline V and J ends were trimmed by 6 bases and 2 bases, with 16 bases remaining between them. Here the CDR3 reads CASSRTGTTQETQYF. The CDR3 DNA reads as TGTGCCAGCAGTAGGACCGGGACAACGCAAGAGACCCAGTACTTC. The variable domain in full, with the rest retrieved from reference TRBV7-2 and TRBJ2-5, is GAGVSQSPSNKVTEKGKDVELRCDPISGHTALYWYRQSLGQGLEFLIYFQGNSAPDKSGLPSDRFSAERTGGSVSTLTIQRTQQEDSAVYLCASSRTGTTQETQYFGPGTRLLVL.